This T cell receptor (beta chain) comes out of a study of shared clonotypes between healthy human individuals (dated by TCRdb to the early 2020s). In terms of the full investigation: The cohort comprised a couple of women and a few men aged 18 to 49 years. For each donor, three plates each were used for CD4 naive and CD4 memory, two plates were used for CD8 naive, and one plate was used for CD8 memory. The study deeply sequenced blood TCR repertoires of five healthy adults to estimate repertoire size and the extent of clonotype sharing between individuals. Libraries were prepared and TCR repertoires were sequenced by different laboratories using diverse techniques, in order to increase sequencing depth and limit assay-specific biases. Leukapheresis yielded between about 0.9 and 9.5 billion PBMCs per donor. Broad study findings and their caveats: Naive subsets generally had larger estimated clonotype richness than memory subsets did. Because the study included a small number of donors, the genetic and exposure-history diversity represented was limited. Pairwise subsampling indicated that sequencing depth was expected to affect the degree of clonotype sharing among donors. Clonotypes shared by all four sorted-subset donors showed higher generation probabilities than non-shared clonotypes. Sampling was limited to blood, and TCR repertoires in tissue likely differ from TCR repertoires in blood. Sharing across four donors was observed for roughly 5% of naive CD4, over 3% of naive CD8, 2% to 2.5% of memory CD4, and 0.4% of memory CD8 clonotypes. Even with the large sequencing depth, rarefaction of the sorted-subset datasets indicated that sequencing was incomplete.

With respect to this clone: Its antigen has not been determined. No per-base quality is available; no much larger clone lies one base away.

There are 19 amino acids in the CDR3, from cysteine to phenylalanine inclusive. This entry keeps only the CDR3 DNA: 57 bases, framed from base 1. V is cut back by 5 bases and J by 5 bases, with 20 bases in the junction unmatched. CDR1 MNHEY and CDR2 SMNVEV were looked up in the germline V gene (reference sequence). Using the deep immunoSEQ assay, multiplex PCR amplified TCR CDR3 regions from genomic DNA. Extracted genomic DNA from each cell subset was distributed evenly across all wells of several immunoSEQ 96-well plates, and each plate was treated as a replicate. For sorted subsets, 150 to 250 ng genomic DNA, equal to tens of thousands of T cell genomes, was loaded into each replicate PCR. The purified libraries were quantified using a Qubit 3.0 fluorometer, sized with a Bioanalyzer 2100, and then quantified again using the KAPA Library Quantification kit. Every immunoSEQ 96-well plate was sequenced on a separate single-read 150-cycle Illumina NextSeq 550 flow cell. As for the original processing: The immunoSEQ output contained only junctional sequences without quality scores, so filtering could not match that applied to full-length reads. To assign V/J genes and CDR3, sequences were annotated against IMGT germline references using PyIR, a Python wrapper for IgBLAST v1.9. Any read was removed if the V/J assignment was weak (E-value above 1e-6), the CDR3 was missing, or the read contained stop codons, out-of-frame junctions, or ambiguous translated residues. V3J clonotypes were defined by identical inferred V gene, J gene, and CDR3 amino acid sequence. Percentage overlap between repertoires was calculated by dividing the number of shared unique clonotypes by the size of the smaller repertoire. RTK rarefaction, the Chao1 estimator, and Recon v2.1 estimates of unobserved clonotypes were used to assess repertoire richness. For all TCRbeta clonotypes obtained by the gDNA method from a handful of donors, generation probabilities were computed with OLGA. TCRdb took over this immuneACCESS table, retaining in-frame rearrangements with V and J assigned. Such tables are incomplete; in checked studies, under half of the missing clones stem from an unresolved V gene, and the remainder is unexplained. V, J and clone size derive from that table, while D and trimming were established from the DNA sequence. Counted in this sample were about 590,000 clones; less than 97% of them appeared once. 0.11% of the sample is in the top ten clones.

CD8 naive samples were CD45RO-negative cells positively selected for CCR7, giving a CD45RA+CCR7+ population that excluded TemRA cells. Healthy HIV-negative adults with no recently reported acute infections or vaccinations were included as donors. Every donor was a Caucasian adult residing in Nashville, Tennessee, USA. Blood was collected by leukapheresis, and PBMCs were isolated by Ficoll-Histopaque density gradient centrifugation and then cryopreserved in liquid nitrogen vapor phase. Analytical flow cytometry was used to check the purity and quantity of every magnetically sorted T cell population. Genomic DNA was isolated from every sorted fraction and measured by UV absorbance on a Nanodrop 2000c.

Sequenced sample: naive CD8+ T cells sorted from blood. The cell subset or site label of this sample denotes: CD45RA+CCR7+. The chain is encoded by TRBV27 joined to TRBJ2-3, and 9 junctional nucleotides match TRBD2. The TCR originated in a woman in her twenties or thirties in good health. The CDR3 reads as follows: CASSPYPTIGREGGDTQYF. The DNA sequence is TGTGCCAGCAGTCCTTATCCCACTATAGGGCGGGAGGGAGGAGATACGCAGTATTTT.